The rows below give T cell receptor beta chains drawn from one sample of a study of shared clonotypes between healthy human individuals. The method was immunoSEQ multiplex PCR; TCRdb's version includes in-frame clones alone and lacks a portion of them. The profile shows around 500,000 clones, 60% to 85% of them singletons. Source material: PBMCs. These receptors came from a woman in her thirties or forties in good health. Some clones in this sample may be carry-over from other donors' samples. Each CDR3 is given with its conserved first and last residue. Fields, in order: CDR3 length, D gene, clone size, J gene, V gene, CDR3 protein, CDR3 DNA. A D gene is named only where the DNA matches it firmly. Rows give clone size only sometimes, using once, few, many, or a class for an expanded clone.

>14|TRBD1|.|TRBJ1-4|TRBV28
CASSSGQLNEKLFF
TGTGCCAGCAGCTCGGGACAGTTAAATGAAAAACTGTTTTTT
>15|.|.|TRBJ2-7|TRBV4-3
CASSQVLGSYYEQYF
TGCGCCAGCAGCCAAGTGCTGGGTAGTTACTACGAGCAGTACTTC
>13|TRBD1|few|TRBJ2-7|TRBV5-1
CASGLTGDYEQYF
TGCGCCAGCGGCTTAACAGGGGATTACGAGCAGTACTTC
>15|.|.|TRBJ1-2|TRBV9
CASSVAQGNNYGYTF
TGTGCCAGCAGCGTAGCACAGGGCAATAACTATGGCTACACCTTC
>13|.|.|TRBJ1-6|TRBV25-1
CASSESNTQPLHF
TGTGCCAGCAGTGAATCCAACACGCAACCCCTCCACTTT
>16|TRBD2|.|TRBJ2-2|TRBV5-1
CASSLGLARNTGELFF
TGCGCCAGCAGCCTAGGACTAGCGCGCAACACCGGGGAGCTGTTTTTT
>16|.|.|TRBJ2-2|TRBV7-3
CASSFGGPRGSGELFF
TGTGCCAGCAGCTTTGGGGGGCCTAGAGGGTCCGGGGAGCTGTTTTTT
>14|.|.|TRBJ2-5|TRBV29-1
CSVEFSAGSETQYF
TGCAGCGTTGAATTTTCGGCGGGTAGTGAGACCCAGTACTTC
>13|.|.|TRBJ2-2|TRBV18
CASSPQGSGELFF
TGTGCCAGCTCACCACAGGGGTCCGGGGAGCTGTTTTTT
>14|TRBD1|.|TRBJ1-4|TRBV6-5
CASSPDRGGEKLFF
TGTGCCAGCAGCCCCGACAGGGGGGGTGAAAAACTGTTTTTT
>14|.|.|TRBJ1-4|TRBV4-3
CASSQDRGSEKLFF
TGCGCCAGCAGCCAAGACAGGGGCAGTGAAAAACTGTTTTTT
>15|TRBD2|few|TRBJ2-7|TRBV7-9
CASSPRETSGYEQYF
TGTGCCAGCAGCCCCCGCGAGACTAGCGGCTACGAGCAGTACTTC
>14|TRBD2|.|TRBJ2-7|TRBV10-2
CASRAAGGTYEQYF
TGCGCCAGCAGGGCAGCGGGAGGAACCTACGAGCAGTACTTC
>14|.|.|TRBJ2-7|TRBV6-5
CASSLRRDSYEQYF
TGTGCCAGCAGCCTTAGGAGGGACTCCTACGAGCAGTACTTC
>15|TRBD1|.|TRBJ1-6|TRBV4-3
CASSQVWDSGSPLHF
TGCGCCAGCAGCCAAGTATGGGACAGTGGATCACCCCTCCACTTT
>11|.|.|TRBJ1-6|TRBV30
CACTWDWALHF
TGTGCCTGCACCTGGGACTGGGCCCTCCACTTT
>14|.|few|TRBJ2-5|TRBV25-1
CASSESRDQETQYF
TGTGCCAGCAGTGAATCGAGGGACCAAGAGACCCAGTACTTC
>14|.|.|TRBJ1-4|TRBV19
CASSNEGLSEKLFF
TGTGCCAGTAGTAATGAGGGCCTTTCTGAAAAACTGTTTTTT
>15|TRBD2|.|TRBJ2-3|TRBV4-3
CASSLTSGITDTQYF
TGCGCCAGCAGCCTGACTAGCGGGATCACAGATACGCAGTATTTT
>19|.|.|TRBJ2-2|TRBV4-3
CASSQDPYTRTLNTGELFF
TGCGCCAGCAGCCAAGATCCCTATACCAGAACACTGAACACCGGGGAGCTGTTTTTT
>15|.|.|TRBJ1-6|TRBV27
CASSLGGFYNSPLHF
TGTGCCAGCAGTTTGGGGGGTTTCTATAATTCACCCCTCCACTTT
>11|.|.|TRBJ1-2|TRBV7-9
CASSLAYGYTF
TGTGCCAGCAGCTTAGCCTATGGCTACACCTTC
>13|.|.|TRBJ1-1|TRBV9
CASSVRVNTEAFF
TGTGCCAGCAGCGTTCGAGTGAACACTGAAGCTTTCTTT
>14|.|.|TRBJ2-7|TRBV7-8
CASSLDVGVAEQYF
TGTGCCAGCAGCTTAGACGTGGGAGTGGCCGAGCAGTACTTC
>13|TRBD2|.|TRBJ2-7|TRBV11-3
CASSSRTSSEQYF
TGTGCCAGCAGCTCCAGGACTAGCAGCGAGCAGTACTTC
>13|.|.|TRBJ2-3|TRBV30
CAWSVRWGDTQYF
TGTGCCTGGAGTGTACGCTGGGGAGATACGCAGTATTTT
>13|.|few|TRBJ2-5|TRBV11-2
CASSTGHQETQYF
TGTGCCAGCAGCACCGGGCACCAAGAGACCCAGTACTTC
>19|.|.|TRBJ1-4|TRBV15
CATSRESLYRVGPNEKLFF
TGTGCCACCAGCAGAGAATCCCTATACAGGGTTGGGCCTAATGAAAAACTGTTTTTT
>17|TRBD2|.|TRBJ2-5|TRBV29-1
CSVEDLLSGEIQETQYF
TGCAGCGTTGAAGACCTTTTGAGCGGGGAGATACAAGAGACCCAGTACTTC
>15|TRBD2|.|TRBJ2-1|TRBV9
CASSVVTSGYNEQFF
TGTGCCAGCAGCGTAGTCACTAGCGGCTACAATGAGCAGTTCTTC
>14|.|.|TRBJ1-4|TRBV5-1
CASRTQVGGEKLFF
TGCGCCAGCAGGACCCAGGTCGGGGGTGAAAAACTGTTTTTT